These 3 T cell receptor beta chains share one sample of origin, sequenced in a study of identifying expanded T cells in peripheral blood. Profiled with immunoSEQ multiplex PCR; TCRdb holds only in-frame clones, not every one. The sample yields 97,000 or so clones, approximately 89% seen once. The sample taken for sequencing was blood. These receptor sequences come from a person aged 18-69 years in good health.

The V and J genes are TRBV28 and TRBJ1-2; the match to TRBD1 covers 8 bases. The germline gives CDR1 MDHEN, CDR2 SYDVKM. The CDR3 contains 13 residues. V lost 6 bases and J lost 8; bases outside the gene matches: 8. The CDR3 DNA is TGTGCCAGCAGGACCAGGGGGCTTTGGGGCTACACCTTC. Amino acid sequence: CASRTRGLWGYTF.

The V call is TRBV18, the J call TRBJ1-1; TRBD1 aligns across 10 bases. This CDR3 spans 15 amino acids. The V gene's germline CDR1 is KGHSH and CDR2 LQKENI. With V trimmed by 3 bases and J by 4 bases, 5 bases remained unmatched. The CDR3 loop reads CASSPTGGLSTEAFF. The CDR3 DNA sequence: TGTGCCAGCTCACCGACAGGGGGCTTGAGCACTGAAGCTTTCTTT.

This chain joins TRBV7-9 and TRBJ2-6; possibly TRBD1 or TRBD2 for D (6 bases each). The germline V and J ends were trimmed by 1 base and 2 bases, with 12 bases remaining between them. The CDR3 extends over 17 amino acids. Germline lookup yields CDR1 SEHNR and CDR2 FQNEAQ (reference sequence). In nucleotides, the CDR3 is TGTGCCAGCAGCTTAGGTTCCGGGGGCCCTGGGGCCAACGTCCTGACTTTC. Its protein is CASSLGSGGPGANVLTF.